These 9 T cell receptor beta chains were all obtained from the same sample, sequenced in a study of blood T cell repertoires in COVID-19. TCRdb's copy holds only in-frame clones and misses some; the assay was immunoSEQ multiplex PCR. Of tens of thousands of clones in the sample, about 85% were seen once. Material for sequencing was peripheral blood. The source of these receptors is an elderly man with acute or convalescent COVID-19.

About this clone itself: A read error may account for a junction end that differs from germline. The chain joins TRBV6-5 to TRBJ2-5, with 10 nucleotides matching TRBD1. Germline-derived CDR1 and CDR2 are MNHEY and SVGAGI. This CDR3 region has 14 residues. The CDR3 region is CVSKDRGYQETQYF. The DNA of the CDR3 is TGTGTCAGCAAGGACAGGGGGTACCAAGAGACCCAGTACTTC.

This chain uses TRBV5-1 with TRBJ2-5; 9 nucleotides align to TRBD2. Germline values: CDR1 SGHRS, CDR2 YFSETQ. CDR3 size: 17 residues. The V and J ends lost 6 bases and 4 bases, in that order; junction bases with no gene match: 16. CDR3 loop: CASNLGYAGGRGETQYF. CDR3 bases: TGCGCCAGCAACCTTGGTTATGCGGGAGGGAGAGGAGAGACCCAGTACTTC.

The chain links TRBV18 to TRBJ1-3, with 7 bases aligning to TRBD1. This CDR3 contains 16 residues. V trimming: 2 bases; J trimming: 0 bases; junction bases outside the gene matches: 4. Germline assignment: CDR1 KGHSH and CDR2 LQKENI. The CDR3 sequence: CASSPGRGNSGNTIYF. CDR3 nucleotides: TGTGCCAGCTCACCAGGCAGGGGGAACTCTGGAAACACCATATATTTT.

This rearrangement joins TRBV6-6 to TRBJ1-3; D is possibly TRBD1 (6 bases). The CDR3 loop spans 14 amino acids. Germline V CDR1 and CDR2: MNHNY, SVGAGI (reference sequence). V was pared by 7 bases and J by 0 bases, with 10 bases between. DNA of the CDR3: TGTGCCAGCACTCTAGGGGGCTCTGGAAACACCATATATTTT. The encoded protein is CASTLGGSGNTIYF.

The chain has TRBV29-1 and TRBJ2-1; 8 positions agree with TRBD2. V shed 7 bases and J 5 bases; nucleotides not matched to a gene: 10. The CDR3 length is 14 residues. Germline loops: CDR1 SQVTM, CDR2 ANQGSEA. Here the CDR3 DNA reads TGCAGCGGTCTAAAAGCGGGAGTTGACAATGAGCAGTTCTTC. Translation gives CSGLKAGVDNEQFF.

This rearrangement joins TRBV19 to TRBJ1-1; maybe TRBD1 (6 bases). Germline assignment: CDR1 LNHDA and CDR2 SQIVND (reference sequence). CDR3 size: 17 residues. V lost 7 bases and J 0 bases, leaving 21 bases between the germline ends. CDR3 DNA sequence: TGTGCCAGTACCCGGGGGGCGCGGATCCTAATGAACACTGAAGCTTTCTTT. The encoded protein is CASTRGARILMNTEAFF.

V and J are TRBV9 and TRBJ2-5, with D perhaps TRBD1 (5 bases). CDR3 length equals 13 residues. Germline-derived CDR1 and CDR2 are SGDLS and YYNGEE. The germline V and J ends were trimmed by 4 bases and 2 bases, with 9 bases remaining between them. The CDR3 DNA follows: TGTGCCAGCAGCTCCCGACAGCAAGAGACCCAGTACTTC. This codes for CASSSRQQETQYF.

CDR3 sequence: CASSPGSYDNYGYTF. CDR3 in DNA: TGCGCCAGCAGCCCAGGTTCCTATGACAACTATGGCTACACCTTC. The chain joins TRBV5-1 to TRBJ1-2; D remains ambiguous. Between the trimmed V and J ends, which lost 4 bases and 2 bases, there was a span of 15 bases. This CDR3 comprises 15 residues. CDR1 and CDR2 from the germline V gene are SGHRS and YFSETQ.

The rearrangement uses TRBV9 and TRBJ2-5, with D possibly being TRBD1 (6 bases). The germline V gene encodes CDR1 SGDLS and CDR2 YYNGEE. V lost 4 bases, J lost 1 base, and 8 bases lay in between. This CDR3 comprises 13 residues. CDR3 sequence: CASSPQGQETQYF. The CDR3, as DNA: TGTGCCAGCAGCCCACAGGGCCAAGAGACCCAGTACTTC.